The clone carrying this T cell receptor (beta chain) was picked up a small number of times. This sample is drawn from a study of CD8 T cells in ankylosing spondylitis. TCRdb independently ran MiXCR on the 5' RACE reads; one entry per CDR3 protein. The sample yields 250,000 or so distinct CDR3 sequences, 15% to 20% seen once. Sequencing used blood, either unsorted or a sorted T cell fraction (not recorded which). The origin of this receptor is a male donor with ankylosing spondylitis or in good health (not recorded which).

CDR3 DNA sequence: TGTGCCACCCAGGGAGGGGCAGACTCCTACGAGCAGTACTTC. Its protein product is CATQGGADSYEQYF. V gene TRBV6-1 combines with J gene TRBJ2-7; 7 bases fit TRBD2. Unmatched junction bases numbered 9, after V lost 10 bases and J lost 0 bases. Germline assignment: CDR1 MNHNS and CDR2 SASEGT. This CDR3 comprises 14 residues.